The rows below give T cell receptor beta chains drawn from one sample of a study of radiotherapy plus CTLA-4 blockade in lung cancer. Only in-frame clones appear in the TCRdb table, and some are missing; sequencing was by immunoSEQ multiplex PCR. In the table there are approximately 89,000 clones, about 85% of which are singletons. The sample in question was peripheral blood, obtained from a patient treated with radiotherapy plus ipilimumab. The receptors stem from a human donor with non-small cell lung cancer that progressed on radiotherapy plus ipilimumab. The conserved cysteine and the conserved F or W are not part of the CDR3 here.

j_call,v_call,cdr3_aa
TRBJ1-3,TRBV6-5,ASRNNPYSGNTIY
TRBJ2-1,TRBV7-2,ASSPSALLNEQF
TRBJ1-1,TRBV30,AWIGGMNTEAF
TRBJ1-2,TRBV28,ASSPLLPGYT
TRBJ1-1,TRBV7-7,ASSLTRNTEAF
TRBJ1-1,TRBV18,ASSPREIPTEAF
TRBJ1-1,TRBV5-4,ASSSPPNTEAF
TRBJ2-7,TRBV6-5,ASRTGYYEQY
TRBJ2-7,TRBV5-1,ASSLTGGYEQY
TRBJ2-7,TRBV11-3,ASSLGQGAGYEQY
TRBJ2-1,TRBV10-3,AISENPGQGVTSSYNEQF
TRBJ1-1,TRBV6-5,ASSYSQVLPEAF
TRBJ2-3,TRBV7-9,ASSLGRGQLGDTQY
TRBJ2-7,TRBV7-2,ASSLHRGYEQY
TRBJ2-3,TRBV5-1,ASSSGQGTDTQY
TRBJ2-5,TRBV7-2,ASSLGRADQETQY
TRBJ1-1,TRBV6-6,ASRLVDRPHTEAF
TRBJ2-1,TRBV29-1,SVPGWGYNEQF
TRBJ2-1,TRBV7-9,ASSMVDNEQF
TRBJ1-1,TRBV29-1,SAEEAEAF
TRBJ2-1,TRBV14,ASSQGTSNEQF
TRBJ2-2,TRBV9,ASSFSYSGTNTGELF
TRBJ2-3,TRBV9,ASSVVPSGRGADTQY
TRBJ2-7,TRBV18,ASSPIRESAYEQY
TRBJ1-5,TRBV28,ASRDINQPQH
TRBJ2-7,TRBV19,ASSIALGGIYEQY
TRBJ1-3,TRBV11-3,ASSLDIQDRNTIY
TRBJ2-1,TRBV11-2,ASSLVLYNEQF
TRBJ2-6,TRBV5-6,ASSLDGTSGANVLT
TRBJ1-2,TRBV7-9,ASSLYVREGDGYT
TRBJ2-7,TRBV7-8,ASSLLSGSSYEQY
TRBJ1-5,TRBV27,ASSLSTAGTAQPQH
TRBJ2-2,TRBV9,ASQQVLGPGELF
TRBJ2-3,TRBV4-2,ASSQDGQVRTDTQY
TRBJ2-2,TRBV10-3,AINGAANTGELF
TRBJ2-7,TRBV5-4,ASSIGTAYEQY
TRBJ2-5,TRBV29-1,SVEVQETQY
TRBJ2-1,TRBV19,ASSNPSGSLSYNEQF
TRBJ2-1,TRBV9,ASKGLGNEQF
TRBJ1-2,TRBV18,ASSPDRAYGYT
TRBJ1-2,TRBV11-1,ASSSLGAALHT
TRBJ2-7,TRBV6-5,ASTYTGGPSYEQY
TRBJ2-7,TRBV6-5,ASRQLAGVNEQY
TRBJ2-1,TRBV5-1,ASSFGGSEYNEQF
TRBJ2-1,TRBV13,ASSSGLIYNEQF
TRBJ1-1,TRBV6-6,ASSWTGSFNTEAF
TRBJ1-2,TRBV4-3,ASSQAQGAGGYT
TRBJ1-2,TRBV7-9,ASSPGQGIYGYT
TRBJ2-3,TRBV12-5,ASAGLAGFTQY
TRBJ1-2,TRBV7-9,ASSPWELANYGYT
TRBJ2-2,TRBV7-7,ASSPGLAGNTGELF
TRBJ1-5,TRBV6-5,ASRDRVGNQPQH
TRBJ2-2,TRBV27,ASSTGFSGELF
TRBJ1-4,TRBV2,ASKLLATNEKLF
TRBJ1-5,TRBV2,ASSVTGGSNQPQH